These 2 T cell receptor beta chains were all obtained from the same sample, sequenced in a study of technical replicates of blood from a few donors. TCRdb keeps only in-frame clones here, not all; method: immunoSEQ multiplex PCR. The sample consists of around 60,000 clones, 85% to 95% of them appearing once. Input material: PBMCs. All receptors derive from a human donor in good health. Some clones in this sample may be carry-over from other donors' samples.

The CDR3 nucleotides are TGTGCCAGCAGCTTAGCCGGTTATAATGAGCAGTTCTTC. As protein: CASSLAGYNEQFF. V is TRBV11-3 and J is TRBJ2-1; D gene unclear. The V gene's germline CDR1 is SGHNT and CDR2 YENEEA. This CDR3 spans 13 amino acids. V was trimmed by 1 base and J by 7 bases, leaving 8 bases between them.

The rearrangement uses TRBV4-3 and TRBJ1-5; a possible D gene is TRBD1 (6 bases). This CDR3 has 20 residues. Trimming took off 1 base at V and 1 base at J, with 23 bases between the two ends. Per the germline V gene, CDR1 is LGHNA and CDR2 is YSLEER. CDR3 DNA sequence: TGCGCCAGCAGCCAAGGGGCGGACAGTGGAGGCTTAGGGAGCAATCAGCCCCAGCATTTT. Its translation is CASSQGADSGGLGSNQPQHF.